This TCR beta chain was recorded in a study of blood T cell repertoires in COVID-19. Whole-study context: Samples representing acute and convalescent COVID-19 were sourced from the United States, Italy and Spain.

Trimming took 0 bases from V and 4 from J; bases not matched to a gene: 4. The CDR3 covers 15 residues. Germline assignment: CDR1 SGHRS and CDR2 YFSETQ. Clones were sequenced by immunoSEQ multiplex PCR, and TCRdb holds only the in-frame ones, with some missing. The data contain 110,000 or so clones, about 85% of them singletons. The clonotype originates from a man aged 50 to 60 with acute or convalescent COVID-19. The sequenced sample was peripheral blood. This chain connects TRBV5-1 to TRBJ2-1; 7 nucleotides match TRBD1. CDR3 in DNA: TGCGCCAGCAGCTTGGAGGTGGGACAGTACAATGAGCAGTTCTTC. Translation: CASSLEVGQYNEQFF. The full variable domain, its missing parts supplied by reference TRBV5-1 and TRBJ2-1, is KAGVTQTPRYLIKTRGQQVTLSCSPISGHRSVSWYQQTPGQGLQFLFEYFSETQRNKGNFPGRFSGRQFSNSRSEMNVSTLELGDSALYLCASSLEVGQYNEQFFGPGTRLTVL.